This T cell receptor (beta chain) was documented in a study of blood T cell repertoires in COVID-19. Study-level background: The study drew acute and convalescent COVID-19 samples from the United States, Italy and Spain. Nucleic acid was either cDNA or gDNA, and it came from T cells, B-cell-depleted T cells, or PBMCs.

CDR3 size: 20 residues. V was shortened by 5 bases and J by 3 bases, with 30 bases between the two germline ends. The germline V gene encodes CDR1 MNHEY and CDR2 SMNVEV (reference sequence). Authors' analysis steps: Estimates of nucleated cell counts were drawn from the amplification of reference gene primers. Profiled with immunoSEQ multiplex PCR; TCRdb holds only in-frame clones, not every one. D and trimming were read from the DNA, whereas the V and J calls and clone size are those reported in that table. The sample lists more than 100,000 clones; 87% were seen once. This sequence originates from a man over 45 with active COVID-19. The chain couples TRBV27 to TRBJ2-3, with D possibly being TRBD2 (7 bases). Sequencing input: peripheral blood. CDR3 in amino acids: CASSQLRGGAFKSTTDTQYF. As DNA, the CDR3 is TGTGCCAGCAGTCAATTAAGGGGGGGGGCCTTTAAATCTACAACAGATACGCAGTATTTT.